A selection of T cell receptor beta chains follows, all from one sample in a study of cytomegalovirus exposure and HLA in healthy donors. Some clones are missing from TCRdb's copy, which holds only in-frame ones; the method was immunoSEQ multiplex PCR. The sample has about 150,000 clones, more than 75% seen once. The sequencing sample was made of PBMCs. The receptors were sampled from a man aged 25-40 years in good health and CMV-seropositive. Both conserved end residues are part of each CDR3. The D gene is left open where the match is weak. Expanded clones are given a class, and other clones once, few, many or no size at all.

clone size	J gene	D gene	CDR3 length	V gene	CDR3 DNA	CDR3 protein
.	TRBJ1-5	.	13	TRBV7-6	TGTGCCAGCAGCTTACTTAAAAATCAGCCCCAGCATTTT	CASSLLKNQPQHF
once	TRBJ2-1	.	9	TRBV20-1	TGCAGTGCTAGAGCGGGTACGGTCTTC	CSARAGTVF
.	TRBJ1-2	.	13	TRBV27	TGTGCCAGCCGGCACAGGTTGGGCTATGGCTACACCTTC	CASRHRLGYGYTF
.	TRBJ2-3	TRBD2	13	TRBV7-3	TGTGCCAGCAGCTTGGGACTAGCGGATACGCAGTATTTT	CASSLGLADTQYF
.	TRBJ2-2	TRBD2	16	TRBV6-6	TGTGCCAGCAGTTACAGACGGACTAGCGGGACTGGGGAGCTGTTTTTT	CASSYRRTSGTGELFF
.	TRBJ2-1	.	16	TRBV11-2	TGTGCCAGCAGATCTGGCCTGGCAGATAACTACAATGAGCAGTTCTTC	CASRSGLADNYNEQFF
once	TRBJ1-5	TRBD1	15	TRBV6-1	TGTGCCAGCAGAAAGACAGGGGCGTTTAATCAGCCCCAGCATTTT	CASRKTGAFNQPQHF
.	TRBJ2-1	.	14	TRBV4-1	TGCGCCAGCAGCCATAGCAGGGAATACAATGAGCAGTTCTTC	CASSHSREYNEQFF
.	TRBJ2-5	.	15	TRBV7-8	TGTGCCAGCAGCTCCGGACAGTGGTACCAAGAGACCCAGTACTTC	CASSSGQWYQETQYF
.	TRBJ2-5	.	13	TRBV5-4	TGTGCCAGCAGCACTAGAGGCGGGGAGACCCAGTACTTC	CASSTRGGETQYF
few	TRBJ1-2	TRBD1	13	TRBV6-5	TGTGCCAGCAGTCCGACAGGGGTGGATGGCTACACCTTC	CASSPTGVDGYTF